These T cell receptor beta chains were read from a single sample in a study of tumor-infiltrating lymphocytes in oesophageal squamous cell carcinoma. Via MiXCR, TCRdb re-called the PCR reads, giving one row per CDR3 protein. The sample records about 19,000 distinct CDR3 sequences, around 38% being singletons. Sequenced: blood. These receptors were collected from a male donor with esophageal squamous cell carcinoma. CDR3s leave out the opening cysteine and the closing phenylalanine or tryptophan. The D gene is left open where the match is weak.

d_gene	v_gene	j_gene	CDR3aa
TRBD1	TRBV3-1	TRBJ1-1	ASSQVGRTGSNTEAF
NA	TRBV6-1	NA	ASSEANFYEQY
TRBD2	TRBV19	TRBJ2-5	ASSIDGGETQY
TRBD2	TRBV7-6	TRBJ2-5	ASSTQAGVETQY
TRBD1	TRBV6-2/TRBV6-3	TRBJ1-2	ASSVTGSGIYGYT
TRBD1	TRBV7-9	NA	ASSSKVGTGDYYEQY
NA	TRBV7-2	NA	ASSLGYSYEQY
TRBD2	TRBV24-1	TRBJ2-3	ATEREDTDTQY
NA	TRBV10-3	NA	AISGTGNYGYT
NA	TRBV6-1	TRBJ2-4	ASSLQGGIQY
NA	TRBV6-2/TRBV6-3	TRBJ1-2	ASTLAGDGGYT
NA	TRBV7-6	TRBJ2-3	ASSLAAGENSPLH
NA	TRBV24-1	TRBJ2-3	ATSGHTDTQY
NA	TRBV7-2	TRBJ2-3	ASSLVYGETQY
NA	TRBV24-1	TRBJ1-2	ATSDPTEGEYYGYT
NA	TRBV7-6	NA	ASSLMIYEQY
NA	TRBV7-6	TRBJ1-6	ASSFGQGPLH
NA	TRBV28	TRBJ2-7	ASSLEVGSGYEQY
NA	TRBV19	TRBJ2-1	ASSMDVEQF
NA	TRBV24-1	NA	ASSHHASFTGANVLT
NA	TRBV5-8	TRBJ2-1	ASSFSPADKEINEQF
NA	TRBV7-2	TRBJ2-7	ASSGGPTYYEQY
NA	TRBV5-3	TRBJ2-1	ASSLDLAHEQF
TRBD2	TRBV6-5	TRBJ2-1	ASISGEGDNEQF
NA	TRBV6-1	NA	ASSRNWDTEAF
NA	TRBV7-2	NA	ASSLLGPQQF
NA	TRBV7-6	NA	ASSLEYEQF
NA	TRBV7-2	TRBJ2-4	ASSLSPLGGSPLH
TRBD1	TRBV10-1	TRBJ1-2	ASRQGRNYGYT
TRBD2	TRBV7-3	TRBJ2-1	ASSPPGGGGNNEQF
NA	TRBV18	NA	ASSPVGATDYGYT
TRBD2	TRBV20-1	TRBJ2-7	SASLREPYEQY
NA	TRBV5-3	NA	ASSLDPTGETQF
NA	TRBV28	TRBJ1-1	ASSPPVSYEQY
TRBD1	TRBV11-2	TRBJ2-3	ASSSQGANSADTQY
NA	TRBV28	TRBJ1-4	ASSSVEKLF
NA	TRBV6-6	TRBJ2-7	ASSYSFRDYEQY
TRBD2	TRBV7-3	TRBJ2-5	ASSLVAGSQETQY
NA	TRBV18	TRBJ1-3	ASSRSGTSSGNTIY
TRBD1	TRBV6-8	NA	ASRTLTGSPYEQY
TRBD2	TRBV9	TRBJ2-1	ASSVVGGRRGDEQF
NA	TRBV28	TRBJ1-5	ASSPSPARTSNQPQH
NA	TRBV7-3	TRBJ2-1	ASSSIRNAQF
NA	TRBV7-6	TRBJ1-2	ASSPEASSGYT
TRBD1	TRBV7-3	TRBJ2-2	ASSVRGLMGTGELF
NA	TRBV7-8	NA	ASSPRDNSYEQY
TRBD2	TRBV19	TRBJ2-3	ASSIMWSGGGTDTQY
NA	TRBV5-1	TRBJ2-7	ASSLGLATRGTYEQY
TRBD1	TRBV6-1	TRBJ1-2	ASSVDRANYGYT
TRBD1	TRBV7-3	TRBJ1-1	ASSWGQGTEAF
NA	TRBV12-3/TRBV12-4	TRBJ2-1	ASRSLRALRNEQF
TRBD2	TRBV7-2	NA	ASSLGGPATGTSGSEQY
NA	TRBV7-6	NA	ASSLAQGGEYNEQF
NA	TRBV28	TRBJ1-1	ASIENTEAF
NA	TRBV12-3/TRBV12-4	TRBJ2-1	ASGRSSGYNEQF
NA	TRBV2	TRBJ2-6	ASSPAFSGANVLT
NA	TRBV12-3/TRBV12-4	TRBJ1-5	ASSQDGNQPQH
TRBD1	TRBV5-3	NA	ASSHDRDYEQY
TRBD2	TRBV6-1	TRBJ2-1	ASRGGGTRGGGSYNEQF